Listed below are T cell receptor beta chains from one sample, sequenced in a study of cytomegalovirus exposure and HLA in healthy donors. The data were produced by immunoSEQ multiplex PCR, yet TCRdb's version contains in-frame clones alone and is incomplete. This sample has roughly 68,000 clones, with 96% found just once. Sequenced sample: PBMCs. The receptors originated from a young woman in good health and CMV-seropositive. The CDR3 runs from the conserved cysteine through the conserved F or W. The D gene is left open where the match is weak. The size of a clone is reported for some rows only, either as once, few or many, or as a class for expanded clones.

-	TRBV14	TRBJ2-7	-	CASSHGQHPSYEQYF	TGTGCCAGCAGCCACGGACAGCACCCCTCCTACGAGCAGTACTTC
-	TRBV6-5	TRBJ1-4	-	CASSYSNSGAEKLFF	TGTGCCAGCAGTTACTCTAATTCAGGGGCCGAAAAACTGTTTTTT
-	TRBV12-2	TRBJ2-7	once	CASRPRLDRQYF	TGTGCAAGTCGCCCAAGACTAGATCGTCAGTACTTC
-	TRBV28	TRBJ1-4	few	CASNEGFNEKLFF	TGTGCCAGCAATGAGGGTTTTAATGAAAAACTGTTTTTT
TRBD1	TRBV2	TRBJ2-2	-	CASSGDRGEIGELFF	TGTGCCAGCAGTGGGGACAGGGGGGAGATCGGGGAGCTGTTTTTT
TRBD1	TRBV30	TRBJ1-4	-	CAWGQEENEKLFF	TGTGCCTGGGGACAGGAGGAAAATGAAAAACTGTTTTTT
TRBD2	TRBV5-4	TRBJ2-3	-	CASSSRRTSGSTDTQYF	TGTGCCAGCAGCTCTCGTCGGACTAGCGGGAGCACAGATACGCAGTATTTT
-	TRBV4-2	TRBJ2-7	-	CASSHLRGGSEQYF	TGTGCCAGCAGCCACCTGAGGGGGGGGTCCGAGCAGTACTTC
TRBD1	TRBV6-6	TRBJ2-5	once	CASSYSTGARETQYF	TGTGCCAGCAGTTACTCCACAGGGGCTAGAGAGACCCAGTACTTC
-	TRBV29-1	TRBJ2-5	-	CSVEFLVAETQYF	TGCAGCGTTGAATTCCTAGTCGCGGAGACCCAGTACTTC
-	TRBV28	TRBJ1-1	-	CASTRGGHEAFF	TGTGCCAGCACCCGTGGGGGACACGAAGCTTTCTTT
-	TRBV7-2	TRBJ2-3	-	CASSLAGRAGDTQYF	TGTGCCAGCAGCTTAGCGGGCCGGGCGGGAGATACGCAGTATTTT
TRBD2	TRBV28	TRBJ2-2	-	CASSPNLGTSGSPRVNTGELFF	TGTGCCAGCAGCCCAAACCTCGGGACTAGCGGGAGTCCAAGGGTGAACACCGGGGAGCTGTTTTTT
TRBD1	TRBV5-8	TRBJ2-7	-	CASSPGSDRDQQYF	TGTGCCAGCAGCCCGGGATCCGACAGGGACCAGCAGTACTTC
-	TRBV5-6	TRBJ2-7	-	CASSFYRDYEQYF	TGTGCCAGCAGCTTTTACCGGGACTACGAGCAGTACTTC
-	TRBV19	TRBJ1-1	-	CASSIGSGTEAFF	TGTGCCAGTAGTATAGGGAGCGGAACCGAAGCTTTCTTT
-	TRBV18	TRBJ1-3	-	CASSPLDTYAGNTIYF	TGTGCCAGCTCACCTCTGGACACCTACGCGGGAAACACCATATATTTT
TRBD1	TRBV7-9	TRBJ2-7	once	CASSQQGGEQYF	TGTGCCAGCAGCCAACAGGGGGGCGAGCAGTACTTC
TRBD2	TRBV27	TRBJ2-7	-	CASRSSGAPYEQYF	TGTGCCAGCAGATCTAGCGGAGCCCCCTACGAGCAGTACTTC
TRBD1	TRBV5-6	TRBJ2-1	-	CASSSTGGNEQFF	TGTGCCAGCAGCTCTACAGGGGGAAATGAGCAGTTCTTC
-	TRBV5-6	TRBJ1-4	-	CASSLGAAGATNEKLFF	TGTGCCAGCAGCTTGGGGGCAGCCGGTGCAACTAATGAAAAACTGTTTTTT
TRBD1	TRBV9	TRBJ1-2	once	CASSVGTGIYGYTF	TGTGCCAGCAGCGTAGGGACAGGGATCTATGGCTACACCTTC
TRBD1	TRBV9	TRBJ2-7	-	CASSVGLGTGYYEQYF	TGTGCCAGCAGCGTAGGCTTGGGGACAGGGTACTACGAGCAGTACTTC
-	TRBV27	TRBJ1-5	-	CASSLGGFNQPQHF	TGTGCCAGCAGTTTGGGGGGATTCAATCAGCCCCAGCATTTT
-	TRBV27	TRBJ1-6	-	CASSSYESLGRSYNSPLHF	TGTGCCAGCAGTTCCTATGAGAGCCTCGGCAGGTCCTATAATTCACCCCTCCACTTT
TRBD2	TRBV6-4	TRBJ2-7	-	CASSLPGTTTYEQYF	TGTGCCAGCAGTCTCCCCGGGACTACAACCTACGAGCAGTACTTC
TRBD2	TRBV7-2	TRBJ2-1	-	CASSSKREGGNEQFF	TGTGCCAGCAGCTCAAAGCGGGAGGGCGGGAATGAGCAGTTCTTC
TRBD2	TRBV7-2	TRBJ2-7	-	CASSLTSGEQYF	TGTGCCAGCAGCTTGACTAGCGGGGAGCAGTACTTC
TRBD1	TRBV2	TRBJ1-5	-	CASSTDRGLNQPQHF	TGTGCCAGCAGTACGGACAGGGGGCTCAATCAGCCCCAGCATTTT
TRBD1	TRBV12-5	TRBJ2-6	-	CASGFTGTVISGANVLTF	TGTGCTAGTGGTTTTACCGGGACAGTTATCTCTGGGGCCAACGTCCTGACTTTC
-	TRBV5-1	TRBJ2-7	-	CASSSLTLDSYEQYF	TGCGCCAGCAGCTCACTAACCCTGGACAGCTACGAGCAGTACTTC
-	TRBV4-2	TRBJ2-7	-	CASSQAPSTSYEQYF	TGTGCCAGCAGCCAAGCCCCTAGCACCTCCTACGAGCAGTACTTC
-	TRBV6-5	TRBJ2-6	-	CASSNTGSGANVLTF	TGTGCCAGCAGTAATACAGGGTCCGGGGCCAACGTCCTGACTTTC